Presented here are 21 T cell receptor beta chains from one specimen sequenced in a study of T-cell memory formation after mild COVID-19 (dated by TCRdb to the early 2020s). Libraries were made using 5' RACE. The sample was run on an Illumina NovaSeq 6000. TCRdb reran the public reads through fastp at Q25 and MiXCR, keeping productive beta chains. Entries are consolidated by CDR3 protein sequence, retaining the most common genes and DNA. The sample table records 500,000 to 600,000 distinct CDR3 sequences; under 20% of these occur just once. Together, the top ten hold around 12% of the sample. The sample consisted of PBMCs or a T cell subset sorted from them (not recorded which). These receptors were collected from an adult woman who had mild COVID-19 (a few samples of this study predate the infection). The sample titles of this study are shuffled in the database, so cell type and time point are left out; the donor was told from shared clones.

In its sample, this clonotype was seen a few times. The chain joins TRBV7-3 to TRBJ2-2; D not certain. Germline loops: CDR1 SGHTA, CDR2 FQGTGA. The ends were cut back, 2 bases at V and 2 bases at J, with 12 bases in the middle. The CDR3 has 16 amino acids. CDR3 nucleotides: TGTGCCAGCAGCTTAGTGGGTTCCGCAAACACCGGGGAGCTGTTTTTT. Protein sequence: CASSLVGSANTGELFF. Full variable domain (missing parts from reference TRBV7-3 and TRBJ2-2): GAGVSQTPSNKVTEKGKYVELRCDPISGHTALYWYRQSLGQGPEFLIYFQGTGAADDSGLPNDRFFAVRPEGSVSTLKIQRTERGDSAVYLCASSLVGSANTGELFFGEGSRLTVL.

The chain links TRBV6-1 to TRBJ2-5; 7 positions agree with TRBD2. Germline-derived CDR1 and CDR2 are MNHNS and SASEGT. The CDR3 consists of 14 residues. With V trimmed by 8 bases and J by 4 bases, 10 bases remained unmatched. CDR3 sequence (DNA): TGTGCCAGCCTCTTCCGCGGGAGCGGAGAGACCCAGTACTTC. Encoded protein: CASLFRGSGETQYF.

The gene calls are TRBV6-5 and TRBJ2-7; D call uncertain. The CDR3 contains 15 residues. Germline V gives CDR1 MNHEY, CDR2 SVGAGI. Trimming shortened V by 0 bases and J by 2 bases, and 11 bases separated the two germline ends. The CDR3 DNA follows: TGTGCCAGCAGTTACTCCCCTCGCGAAACCTACGAGCAGTACTTC. As protein: CASSYSPRETYEQYF.

This clonotype showed up many times. The gene calls are TRBV7-8 and TRBJ2-1, with D possibly TRBD2 on 5 matching bases. Germline CDR1 SGHVS, CDR2 FQNEAQ. Trimming removed 5 bases from V and 0 bases from J, with 8 bases in between. The CDR3 contains 14 residues. CDR3 nucleotide sequence: TGTGCCAGCAGCAGGAGGAGCTCCTACAATGAGCAGTTCTTC. It specifies CASSRRSSYNEQFF.

The chain couples TRBV7-9 to TRBJ2-4; D perhaps matches TRBD2 (6 bases). The CDR3 is 16 residues long. V gave up 2 bases and J gave up 0 bases, with 11 bases separating them. Germline V lookup: CDR1 SEHNR, CDR2 FQNEAQ (reference sequence). Here the CDR3 reads CASSLFQGLAKNIQYF. The CDR3 nucleotides read TGTGCCAGCAGCTTATTCCAGGGACTAGCCAAAAACATTCAGTACTTC.

This clonotype was recorded many times. V is TRBV6-1 and J is TRBJ2-1, with no clear D. Germline CDR1 is MNHNS and CDR2 is SASEGT. This CDR3 contains 11 residues. V was shortened by 11 bases and J by 5 bases, with 10 bases between the two germline ends. The CDR3 DNA sequence: TGTGCCTGCCGAGCGAACAATGAGCAGTTCTTC. This sequence encodes CACRANNEQFF.

This clonotype was detected only once. The chain has TRBV20-1 and TRBJ2-7, with TRBD2 matching over 7 bases. From germline, CDR1 is DFQATT and CDR2 SNEGSKA (reference sequence). This CDR3 contains 12 residues. V was pared by 3 bases and J by 13 bases, with 12 bases of the junction left unmatched. CDR3 protein: CSASAGGRAEYF. The CDR3 DNA follows: TGCAGTGCTAGCGCTGGGGGGAGGGCCGAATACTTC.

The sample holds many counts of this clonotype. The chain links TRBV7-9 to TRBJ2-7, with D perhaps TRBD2 (6 bases). The CDR3 runs to 12 residues. Germline V CDR1 and CDR2: SEHNR, FQNEAQ (reference sequence). Between the trimmed V and J ends, which lost 7 bases and 3 bases, there was a span of 10 bases. CDR3 sequence (DNA): TGTGCCAGCAACGGGGAGGACTACGAGCAGTACTTC. Its translation: CASNGEDYEQYF.

The chain combines TRBV7-2 with TRBJ2-5; D is perhaps TRBD1 or TRBD2 (5 bases each). CDR3 length: 14 amino acids. The germline CDR1 and CDR2 sequences are SGHTA and FQGNSA. V was trimmed by 5 bases and J by 7 bases, leaving 17 bases between them. CDR3 coding DNA: TGTGCCAGCAGCCTCACCTTCTTTGGGGGGACCCAGTACTTC. Translated: CASSLTFFGGTQYF.

This clonotype has more than one count but fewer than ten. The chain carries TRBV5-1 and TRBJ1-1; D is undetermined. The CDR3 runs to 13 residues. Looked up from germline, CDR1 is SGHRS and CDR2 is YFSETQ. V was pared by 0 bases and J by 7 bases, with 10 bases between. The CDR3 bases are TGCGCCAGCAGCTTGGAGGTGGGCGGTGAAGCTTTCTTT. Amino acids: CASSLEVGGEAFF.

The count of this clonotype is one. The chain employs TRBV29-1 and TRBJ2-3, with 10 nucleotides matching TRBD2. Germline lookup yields CDR1 SQVTM and CDR2 ANQGSEA. Germline trimming cut 2 bases from V and 4 bases from J; bases unmatched to any gene: 18. There are 19 residues in the CDR3. CDR3 in amino acids: CSVEFVAGLARKGSDTQYF. The CDR3 DNA sequence: TGCAGCGTTGAATTTGTTGCGGGACTAGCGCGGAAGGGGTCAGATACGCAGTATTTT.

This clonotype has just a few counts. The chain carries TRBV9 and TRBJ2-7; TRBD2 agrees at 10 bases. The V gene's germline CDR1 is SGDLS and CDR2 YYNGEE. This CDR3 has 16 residues. The V and J ends lost 4 bases and 3 bases, in that order; junction bases with no gene match: 10. CDR3 loop: CASSLTPRTSGYEQYF. The CDR3 coding sequence is TGTGCCAGCAGCCTCACCCCCCGGACTAGCGGCTACGAGCAGTACTTC.

The gene calls are TRBV4-1 and TRBJ1-1; D is uncertain. V shed 4 bases and J shed 1 base, with 10 bases lying between them. The CDR3 totals 14 residues. From germline, CDR1 is MGHRA and CDR2 YSYEKL. CDR3 DNA: TGCGCCAGCAGCCGTAACTCTCGGAACACTGAAGCTTTCTTT. It specifies CASSRNSRNTEAFF.

This clonotype turned up a few times. The chain recombines TRBV5-1 with TRBJ1-1; TRBD1 matches 10 bases. Trimming at V came to 1 base and at J to 3 bases, leaving 9 bases not matched to a gene. Germline V gene data show CDR1 as SGHRS and CDR2 as YFSETQ. The CDR3 covers 17 residues. The CDR3 nucleotides are TGCGCCAGCAGCTTGTCCGGGACAGGGGCGCGGGACACTGAAGCTTTCTTT. Translated: CASSLSGTGARDTEAFF.

The J gene is TRBJ2-2, the V gene TRBV15, with D perhaps matching TRBD1 or TRBD2 (5 bases each). V was shortened by 5 bases and J by 6 bases, with 28 bases between the two germline ends. Looked up from germline, CDR1 is LNHNV and CDR2 is YYDKDF (reference sequence). This CDR3 has 19 amino acids. The CDR3 sequence is CATSPSWGFAVSFSGELFF. The DNA of the CDR3 is TGTGCCACCAGCCCAAGTTGGGGGTTCGCTGTTTCTTTCTCCGGGGAGCTGTTTTTT.

This chain uses TRBV12-3 or TRBV12-4 with TRBJ2-2; D is perhaps TRBD2 (5 bases). The CDR3 is 16 residues long. Trimming stripped 6 bases from V and 0 bases from J, with 14 bases between. The CDR3 is CASSPPTRTNTGELFF. The CDR3 DNA reads TGTGCCAGCAGCCCACCTACTAGAACGAACACCGGGGAGCTGTTTTTT.

This clonotype was counted at least ten times. The V gene is TRBV4-1, the J gene TRBJ1-5, with TRBD1 matching 8 bases. Trimming cost V 3 bases and J 4 bases; bases outside gene matches: 8. The CDR3 has 16 residues. Germline V lookup: CDR1 MGHRA, CDR2 YSYEKL. CDR3 region: CASSHQGQGSNQPQHF. CDR3 in DNA: TGCGCCAGCAGCCACCAAGGACAGGGAAGTAATCAGCCCCAGCATTTT.

This clonotype occurred a few times. The chain carries TRBV5-1 and TRBJ2-2; D possibly uses TRBD1 or TRBD2 (5 bases each). The CDR3 totals 16 residues. V was cut by 2 bases and J by 0 bases, with 11 bases left in between. Germline CDR1 is SGHRS and CDR2 is YFSETQ. Here the CDR3 reads CASSLRDGANTGELFF. CDR3 coding DNA: TGCGCCAGCAGCTTACGGGACGGCGCGAACACCGGGGAGCTGTTTTTT.

V gene TRBV27 combines with J gene TRBJ2-2; TRBD2 might be the D (6 bases). V lost 6 bases, J lost 6 bases, and 17 bases lay in between. Germline V CDR1 and CDR2: MNHEY, SMNVEV (reference sequence). The CDR3 contains 15 residues. CDR3 coding DNA: TGTGCCAGCAGACCCCTGGGCGGGGCGTCCGGGGAGCTGTTTTTT. Its translation is CASRPLGGASGELFF.

This clonotype was seen more than once but under ten times. The chain links TRBV5-4 to TRBJ2-1; 9 bases are a match to TRBD2. Trimming removed 0 bases from V and 8 bases from J; junction bases left unmatched: 6. The germline CDR1 and CDR2 sequences are SGHNT and YYREEE (reference sequence). This CDR3 is 15 amino acids long. The DNA for the CDR3 is TGTGCCAGCAGCTTGGTGCGGGGGGGCCCCCATGAGCAGTTCTTC. Its translation: CASSLVRGGPHEQFF.

This clonotype has just a few counts. This chain uses TRBV7-9 with TRBJ1-1, with D hard to call. V lost 4 bases, J lost 1 base, and 7 bases lay in between. Germline-derived CDR1 and CDR2 are SEHNR and FQNEAQ (reference sequence). This CDR3 comprises 13 residues. This CDR3 reads CASSYTTNTEAFF. The CDR3 DNA is TGTGCCAGCAGCTATACTACGAACACTGAAGCTTTCTTT.